This T cell receptor beta chain was sequenced for a study of cytomegalovirus exposure and HLA in healthy donors. Study-level points and caveats: Segments of the TCR beta V type were, in most cases, productive about 87% or about 30% of the time in an earlier analysis. According to the study, roughly 160 TCR beta chains were cytomegalovirus-associated.

J gave up 2 bases and V 5 bases, and 12 bases lay outside the gene matches. From germline, CDR1 is SEHNR and CDR2 FQNEAQ (reference sequence). CDR3 length equals 16 residues. The primer mix had 60 Vbeta and 13 Jbeta primers. The assay was immunoSEQ multiplex PCR, and TCRdb's table has in-frame clones only and misses some. The table lists fewer than 250,000 clones, more than 65% of them singletons, with roughly 3.1% in the top ten. Concerning this clone: Its target is unknown.

This clonotype was obtained from a man aged 35-49 years in good health and CMV-seropositive. Sequenced material: PBMCs. The chain couples TRBV7-9 to TRBJ2-7; 7 bases are shared with TRBD2. The CDR3 bases are TGTGCCAGCAGCCTATACGGGAGGCTTCGGACCTACGAGCAGTACTTC. Protein product: CASSLYGRLRTYEQYF.